What follows is one TCR beta chain and its context. The antigen is undetermined. The record originates from a study of Ad26.COV2.S vaccination and SARS-CoV-2 variants. Germline values: CDR1 KGHSH, CDR2 LQKENI. V lost 3 bases, J lost 4 bases, and 9 bases lay in between. The CDR3 length is 13 residues. Sequenced by immunoSEQ multiplex PCR; TCRdb stores in-frame clones only, minus some. This table holds about 180,000 clones, roughly 85% found once. Overall study findings and caveats: It was vaccine recipients, not placebo recipients, who had the higher spike-specific TCR breadth. The TCR breadth and depth analyses may have produced an underestimate of total T cell responses. Non-spike TCR breadth was similar in vaccine and placebo recipients. Breadth, reportedly substantial, characterized the spike-specific CD8+ and CD4+ T cell responses after vaccination.

The source of this sequence is a human donor who had recovered from COVID-19. The chain recombines TRBV18 with TRBJ1-2; D gene ambiguous. The specimen comprised peripheral blood, sampled after recovery from COVID-19. The CDR3 loop reads CASSPDPIYGYTF. The CDR3 nucleotides are TGTGCCAGCTCACCGGACCCAATCTATGGCTACACCTTC.